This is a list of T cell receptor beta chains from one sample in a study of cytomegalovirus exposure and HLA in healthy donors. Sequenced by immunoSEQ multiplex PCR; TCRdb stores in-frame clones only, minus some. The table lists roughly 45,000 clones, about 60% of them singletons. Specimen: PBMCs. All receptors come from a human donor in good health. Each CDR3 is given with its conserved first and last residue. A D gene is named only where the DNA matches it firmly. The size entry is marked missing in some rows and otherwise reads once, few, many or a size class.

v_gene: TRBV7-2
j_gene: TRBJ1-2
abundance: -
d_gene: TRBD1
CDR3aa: CASSFGQGAGYTF
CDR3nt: TGTGCCAGCAGCTTCGGACAGGGGGCTGGCTACACCTTC

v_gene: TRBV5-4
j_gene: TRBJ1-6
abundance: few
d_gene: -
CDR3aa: CASSLDSRPNSPLHF
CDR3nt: TGTGCCAGCAGCTTGGATTCCAGGCCGAATTCACCCCTCCACTTT

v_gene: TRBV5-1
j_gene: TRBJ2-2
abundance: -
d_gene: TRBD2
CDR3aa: CASTMTGGYTGELFF
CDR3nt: TGCGCCAGCACCATGACGGGGGGATACACCGGGGAGCTGTTTTTT

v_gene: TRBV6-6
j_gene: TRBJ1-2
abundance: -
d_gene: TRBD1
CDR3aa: CASSYSQARGYGYTF
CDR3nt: TGTGCCAGCAGTTATTCCCAGGCCAGGGGGTATGGCTACACCTTC

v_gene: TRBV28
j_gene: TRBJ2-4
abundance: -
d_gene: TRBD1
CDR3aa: CASSSVTGGDIQYF
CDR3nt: TGTGCCAGCAGTTCGGTAACAGGGGGCGACATTCAGTACTTC

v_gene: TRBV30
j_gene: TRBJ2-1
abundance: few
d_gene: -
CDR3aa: CAWSPTGEQFF
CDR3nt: TGTGCCTGGAGCCCGACAGGAGAGCAGTTCTTC

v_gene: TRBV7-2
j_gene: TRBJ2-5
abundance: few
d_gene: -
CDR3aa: CASSFRGAGETQYF
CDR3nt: TGTGCCAGCAGCTTTCGGGGGGCCGGGGAGACCCAGTACTTC

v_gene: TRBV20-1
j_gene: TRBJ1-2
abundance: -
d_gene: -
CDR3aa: CSATLNYGYTF
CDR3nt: TGCAGTGCTACGTTAAACTATGGCTACACCTTC

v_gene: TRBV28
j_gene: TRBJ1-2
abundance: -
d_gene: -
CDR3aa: CASSLWNTGYTF
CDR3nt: TGTGCCAGCAGTTTATGGAACACAGGCTACACCTTC

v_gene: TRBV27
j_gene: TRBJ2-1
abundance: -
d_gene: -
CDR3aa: CASSYSSSNEQFF
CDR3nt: TGTGCCAGCAGTTACTCCTCTAGCAATGAGCAGTTCTTC

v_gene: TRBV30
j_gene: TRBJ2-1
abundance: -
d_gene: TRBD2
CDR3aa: CAWAPGSGGGQNEQFF
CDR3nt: TGTGCCTGGGCCCCGGGGTCAGGCGGGGGGCAGAATGAGCAGTTCTTC

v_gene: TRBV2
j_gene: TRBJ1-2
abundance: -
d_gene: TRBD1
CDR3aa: CASSGGQRSYGYTF
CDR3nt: TGTGCCAGCAGTGGGGGACAGAGATCTTATGGCTACACCTTC

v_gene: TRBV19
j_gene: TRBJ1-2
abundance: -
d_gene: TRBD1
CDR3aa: CASTRDRGYGYTF
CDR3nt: TGTGCCAGTACCCGGGACAGGGGCTATGGCTACACCTTC

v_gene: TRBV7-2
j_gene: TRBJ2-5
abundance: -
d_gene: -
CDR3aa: CASIQGSQETQYF
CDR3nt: TGTGCCAGCATCCAGGGGTCCCAAGAGACCCAGTACTTC

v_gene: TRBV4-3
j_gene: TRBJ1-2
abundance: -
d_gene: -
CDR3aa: CASSQANYRDIEYGYTF
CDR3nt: TGCGCCAGCAGCCAGGCTAACTACCGGGACATAGAATATGGCTACACCTTC

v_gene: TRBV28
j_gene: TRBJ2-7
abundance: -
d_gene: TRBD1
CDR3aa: CASSSATGGVSLDEQYF
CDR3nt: TGTGCCAGCAGTTCCGCGACAGGGGGCGTGAGTCTTGACGAGCAGTACTTC

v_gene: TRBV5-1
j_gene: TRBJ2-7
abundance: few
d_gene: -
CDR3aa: CASSLAGVTYEQYF
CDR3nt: TGCGCCAGCAGCTTGGCAGGGGTTACCTACGAGCAGTACTTC

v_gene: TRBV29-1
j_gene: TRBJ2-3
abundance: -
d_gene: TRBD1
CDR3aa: CSVRTGDGTDTQYF
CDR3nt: TGCAGCGTACGGACAGGGGACGGTACAGATACGCAGTATTTT

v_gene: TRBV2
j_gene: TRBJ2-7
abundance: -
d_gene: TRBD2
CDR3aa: CASSGPHLAGGAYEQYF
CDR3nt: TGTGCCAGCAGTGGGCCACATCTAGCGGGGGGTGCCTACGAGCAGTACTTC

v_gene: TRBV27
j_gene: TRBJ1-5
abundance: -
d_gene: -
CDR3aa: CASSLETGNQPQHF
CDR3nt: TGTGCCAGCAGTTTAGAGACAGGAAATCAGCCCCAGCATTTT

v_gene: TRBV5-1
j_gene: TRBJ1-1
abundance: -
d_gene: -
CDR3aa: CASSLASGATNTEAFF
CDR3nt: TGCGCCAGCAGCTTGGCCTCAGGGGCGACGAACACTGAAGCTTTCTTT

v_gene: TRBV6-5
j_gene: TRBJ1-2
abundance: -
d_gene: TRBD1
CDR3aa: CASSYSEGGNGYTF
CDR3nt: TGTGCCAGCAGTTACTCAGAAGGGGGCAATGGCTACACCTTC

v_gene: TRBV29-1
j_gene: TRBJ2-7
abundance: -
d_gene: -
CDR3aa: CSVTGFEYEQYF
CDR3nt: TGCAGCGTTACAGGATTCGAGTACGAGCAGTACTTC

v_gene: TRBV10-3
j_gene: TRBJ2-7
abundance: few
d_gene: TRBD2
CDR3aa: CAIRPGGASYEQYF
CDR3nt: TGTGCCATCAGGCCCGGGGGGGCCTCCTACGAGCAGTACTTC

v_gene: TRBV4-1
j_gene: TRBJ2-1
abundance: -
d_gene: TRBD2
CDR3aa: CASSHPPQRGGVSEQFF
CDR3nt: TGCGCCAGCAGCCATCCCCCCCAGCGGGGGGGCGTGAGTGAGCAGTTCTTC

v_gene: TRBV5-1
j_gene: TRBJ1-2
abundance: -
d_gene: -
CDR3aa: CASSFIGSPVYGYTF
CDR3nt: TGCGCCAGCAGCTTCATCGGGTCGCCCGTCTATGGCTACACCTTC

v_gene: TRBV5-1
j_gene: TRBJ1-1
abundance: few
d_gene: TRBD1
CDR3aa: CASKGQGVSSEAFF
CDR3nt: TGCGCCAGCAAGGGACAGGGAGTGAGTTCTGAAGCTTTCTTT

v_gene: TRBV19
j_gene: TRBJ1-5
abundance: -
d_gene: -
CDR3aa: CASSIARDQPQHF
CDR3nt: TGTGCCAGTAGTATCGCCAGGGATCAGCCCCAGCATTTT

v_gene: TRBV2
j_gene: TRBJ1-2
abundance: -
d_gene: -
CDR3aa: CASRRQALEGYGYTF
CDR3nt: TGTGCCAGCAGAAGGCAGGCCCTGGAGGGCTATGGCTACACCTTC

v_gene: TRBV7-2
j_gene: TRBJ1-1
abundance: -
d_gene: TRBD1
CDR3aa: CASSSHRGNTEAFF
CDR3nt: TGTGCCAGCAGCTCCCACAGGGGGAACACTGAAGCTTTCTTT

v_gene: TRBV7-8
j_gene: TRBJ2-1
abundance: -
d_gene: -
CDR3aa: CASSHIISDEQFF
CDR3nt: TGTGCCAGCAGCCATATCATTAGCGATGAGCAGTTCTTC

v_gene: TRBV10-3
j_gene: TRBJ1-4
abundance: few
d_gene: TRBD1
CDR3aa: CAISDSGGNEKLFF
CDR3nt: TGTGCCATCAGTGATTCAGGGGGCAATGAAAAACTGTTTTTT

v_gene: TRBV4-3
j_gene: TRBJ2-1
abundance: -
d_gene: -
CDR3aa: CASSQVYRQAYNEQFF
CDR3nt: TGCGCCAGCAGCCAAGTTTACCGACAAGCCTACAATGAGCAGTTCTTC

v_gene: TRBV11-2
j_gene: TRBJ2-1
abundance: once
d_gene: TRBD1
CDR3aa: CASSVTTGTGGAKFF
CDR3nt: TGTGCCAGCAGCGTTACCACCGGGACAGGGGGCGCCAAGTTCTTC

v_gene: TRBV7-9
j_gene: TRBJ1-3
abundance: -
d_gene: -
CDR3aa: CASSFRGAGNTIYF
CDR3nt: TGTGCCAGCAGCTTCCGGGGAGCAGGAAACACCATATATTTT

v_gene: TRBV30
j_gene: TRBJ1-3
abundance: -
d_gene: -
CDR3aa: CAWSVAGLGNTIYF
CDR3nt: TGTGCCTGGAGTGTTGCGGGGTTAGGAAACACCATATATTTT

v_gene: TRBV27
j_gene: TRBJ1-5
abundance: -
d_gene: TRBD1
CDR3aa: CASSYLPRGQSRGRNQPQHF
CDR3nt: TGTGCCAGCAGTTACCTTCCTCGGGGACAGTCTCGAGGGCGCAATCAGCCCCAGCATTTT

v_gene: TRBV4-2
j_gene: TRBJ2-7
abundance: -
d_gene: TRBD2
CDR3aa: CASSQLAGGPYEQYF
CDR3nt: TGTGCCAGCAGCCAACTAGCGGGGGGCCCCTACGAGCAGTACTTC

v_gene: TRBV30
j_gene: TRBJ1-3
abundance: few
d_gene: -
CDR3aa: CAWWSYTATGNTIYF
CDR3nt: TGTGCCTGGTGGAGCTACACGGCCACTGGAAACACCATATATTTT

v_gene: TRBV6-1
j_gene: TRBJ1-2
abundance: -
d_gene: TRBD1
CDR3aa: CASSPGGAESYTF
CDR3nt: TGTGCCAGCAGTCCAGGGGGCGCTGAGAGCTACACCTTC

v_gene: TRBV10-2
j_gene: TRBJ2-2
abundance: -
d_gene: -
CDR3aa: CASSGYTGGVF
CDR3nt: TGCGCCAGCAGTGGTTATACAGGCGGGGTTTTT

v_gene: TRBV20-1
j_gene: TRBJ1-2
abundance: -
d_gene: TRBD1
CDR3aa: CSAPGGNGYTF
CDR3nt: TGCAGTGCTCCAGGGGGAAATGGCTACACCTTC

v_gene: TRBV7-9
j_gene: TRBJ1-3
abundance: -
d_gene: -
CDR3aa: CASGTADQARSGNTIYF
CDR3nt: TGTGCCAGCGGGACTGCTGACCAGGCCCGCTCTGGAAACACCATATATTTT

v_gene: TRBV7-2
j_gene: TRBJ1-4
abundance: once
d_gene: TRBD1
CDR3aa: CASSSGTGSNEKLFF
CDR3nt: TGTGCCAGCAGCTCAGGGACAGGGTCAAATGAAAAACTGTTTTTT

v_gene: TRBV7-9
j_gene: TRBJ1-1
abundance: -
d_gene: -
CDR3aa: CASKRDTEAFF
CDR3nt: TGTGCCAGCAAGCGAGACACTGAAGCTTTCTTT

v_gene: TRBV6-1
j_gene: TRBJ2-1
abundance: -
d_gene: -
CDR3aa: CASSDPAYYYNEQFF
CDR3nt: TGTGCCAGCAGTGACCCGGCCTACTACTACAATGAGCAGTTCTTC

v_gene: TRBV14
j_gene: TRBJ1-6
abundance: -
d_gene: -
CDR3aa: CASSRPLFKSPLHF
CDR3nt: TGTGCCAGCAGCCGGCCCCTGTTTAAGTCACCCCTCCACTTT

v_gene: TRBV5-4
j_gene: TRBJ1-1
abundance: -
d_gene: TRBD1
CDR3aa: CASSLPGQANTEAFF
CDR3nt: TGTGCCAGCAGCCTGCCGGGACAGGCGAACACTGAAGCTTTCTTT